The source of this T cell receptor beta chain is a study of blood T cell repertoires in COVID-19. This CDR3 region has 13 residues. CDR1 and CDR2 (germline): SGHAT, FQNNGV. V was cut by 5 bases and J by 2 bases, with 4 bases left in between. Allocation to cohorts depended on clinical history reported by the participants. Per the study methods: Quantification of nucleated cells was approximated via reference gene primer amplification. Method: immunoSEQ multiplex PCR; TCRdb's copy keeps in-frame clones and lacks some. V, J and clone size reflect that table, while D and trimming were determined from the DNA. Of fewer than 250,000 clones in the sample, around 92% were seen once.

The chain carries TRBV11-2 and TRBJ1-6; unclear D gene. The sequenced sample consisted of PBMCs or T cells enriched from blood (not recorded which). The sequence was collected from a woman aged 18-29 years who had recovered from COVID-19. The DNA of the CDR3 is TGTGCCAGCAGCGGCACCTATAATTCACCCCTCCACTTT. Translating gives CASSGTYNSPLHF.